The TCR beta chain described here comes from a study of blood T cell repertoires in COVID-19. Overall study: The United States, Italy and Spain provided the acute and convalescent COVID-19 samples. T cells, B-cell-depleted T cells, or PBMCs provided the cDNA or gDNA that served as material.

Enrolled during active infection, Seattle patients were then followed longitudinally. The repertoire was sequenced with immunoSEQ multiplex PCR; TCRdb's copy has only in-frame clones and lacks some. This sample yields about 220,000 clones, of which around four fifths are seen a single time; approximately 5% belongs to the top ten. This receptor was identified in a woman in her sixties or seventies with COVID-19, enrolled during active disease. Sequencing was performed on peripheral blood.

The CDR3 DNA follows: TGTGCCAGCTCACCAAGTTCAGGACAGAACTATGGCTACACCTTC. This gives the protein CASSPSSGQNYGYTF. V and J are TRBV18 and TRBJ1-2, with a possible D match to TRBD1 (6 bases). CDR3 size: 15 residues. V lost 2 bases and J lost 2, with 12 bases in between. From germline, CDR1 is KGHSH and CDR2 LQKENI.